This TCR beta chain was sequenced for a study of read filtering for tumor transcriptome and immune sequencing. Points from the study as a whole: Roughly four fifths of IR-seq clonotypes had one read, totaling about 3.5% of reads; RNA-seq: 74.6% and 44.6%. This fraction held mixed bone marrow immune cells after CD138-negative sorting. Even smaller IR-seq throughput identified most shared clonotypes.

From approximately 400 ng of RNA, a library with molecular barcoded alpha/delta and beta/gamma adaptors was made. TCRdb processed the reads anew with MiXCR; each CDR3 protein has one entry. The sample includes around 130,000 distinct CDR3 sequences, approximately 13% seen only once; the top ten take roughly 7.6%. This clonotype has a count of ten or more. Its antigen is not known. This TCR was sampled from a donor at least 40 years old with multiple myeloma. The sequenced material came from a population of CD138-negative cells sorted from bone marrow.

CDR3 sequence: CASSLYHGNYEQYF. DNA for the CDR3: TGTGCCAGCAGCTTATACCACGGGAATTACGAGCAGTACTTC. V usage is TRBV7-3 and J usage is TRBJ2-7, with D tentatively TRBD2 (5 bases). Trimming took off 2 bases at V and 4 bases at J, with 12 bases between the two ends. The CDR3 extends over 14 amino acids. The germline gives CDR1 SGHTA, CDR2 FQGTGA.